The next 16 T cell receptor beta chains were all read from a single sample in a study of molecular identifiers for immune sequencing clone quantification. TCRdb reprocessed the PCR reads with MiXCR, giving one entry per CDR3 protein. The table has about 320,000 distinct CDR3 sequences, about 22% seen once. Sequencing input: naive CD8+ T cells from blood, with Jurkat cell RNA spiked in. Subset denoted: FACS-sorted CD8+CD4-CCR7+CD45RA+ naive T cells. Receptor source: a human donor in good health. Some libraries in this study had Jurkat cell RNA spiked in.

This clonotype has just a few counts. As DNA, the CDR3 is TGCGCCAGCAGCCAAGACGTCGGACTCACAGATACGCAGTATTTT. It translates to CASSQDVGLTDTQYF. The chain recombines TRBV4-3 with TRBJ2-3; the D gene is possibly TRBD2 (5 bases). This CDR3 is 15 amino acids long. The germline gives CDR1 LGHNA, CDR2 YSLEER. Trimming took off 0 bases at V and 2 bases at J, with 9 bases between the two ends.

This clonotype was detected a few times. The V call is TRBV28, the J call TRBJ2-7, with 8 bases that match TRBD2. CDR1 and CDR2 from the germline V gene are MDHEN and SYDVKM. J gave up 6 bases and V 2 bases, and 9 bases lay outside the gene matches. The CDR3 runs 15 residues. CDR3 nucleotides: TGTGCCAGCAGTTTAGAAAGCGGGAGCGGGGCCGAGCAGTACTTC. As protein: CASSLESGSGAEQYF.

This clonotype was detected ten times or more. The chain carries TRBV13 and TRBJ2-3; D possibly corresponds to TRBD2 (6 bases). This CDR3 region has 17 residues. The germline V gene encodes CDR1 PRHDT and CDR2 FYEKMQ (reference sequence). The germline V and J ends were trimmed by 6 bases and 0 bases, with 19 bases remaining between them. CDR3: CASRAGVADPSTDTQYF. CDR3 DNA sequence: TGTGCCAGCAGAGCCGGGGTAGCGGACCCGAGCACAGATACGCAGTATTTT.

This clonotype was seen many times. An end of the junction does not agree with germline; a read error may underlie this. The CDR3 region is CSAPPFGF. In DNA, the CDR3 is TGCAGTGCTCCCCCGTTTGGCTTT. This chain uses TRBV20-1 with TRBJ1-6; D is undetermined. The CDR3 length is 8 residues. CDR1 DFQATT and CDR2 SNEGSKA come from the germline V gene (reference sequence).

A word on this clonotype: A read error is possible here, since a much larger clone lies one base away. The chain employs TRBV4-3 and TRBJ1-1, with D unclear. Deletions cut 0 bases from V and 1 base from J, with 9 bases between. The V gene's germline CDR1 is LGHNA and CDR2 YSLEER. The CDR3 consists of 15 residues. The CDR3 DNA follows: TGCGCCAGCAGCCAAGATAATTGGCCGAACACTGAAGCTTTCTTT. Its protein product is CASSQDNWPNTEAFF.

This clonotype showed up just a few times. This chain connects TRBV4-3 to TRBJ1-3, with D unclear. In germline, CDR1 is LGHNA, CDR2 YSLEER. CDR3 length: 16 residues. Trimming pared 1 base from V and 9 bases from J, leaving 19 bases between. The CDR3 spells CASSQAHSILRGTIYF. In nucleotides, the CDR3 is TGCGCCAGCAGCCAAGCCCACAGCATCCTGAGAGGCACCATATATTTT.

Notes on this clonotype: Compared with germline, one end of the junction differs, possibly owing to a read error. This chain uses TRBV7-2 with TRBJ2-1; D call uncertain. The CDR3 runs 13 residues. Germline CDR1 reads SGHTA; CDR2 reads FQGNSA. The CDR3 coding sequence is TGTGCCAGCAGCCCCGACGATGGCGATGAGCAGTCCTTC. Its protein is CASSPDDGDEQSF.

With respect to this clonotype: This sequence may be a read error, since a much larger clone differs from it by one base. J is TRBJ2-3 and V is TRBV7-9; D is unresolved. Judging by the DNA end, TRBJ1-5 fits better; the J call may be wrong. In germline, CDR1 is SEHNR, CDR2 FQNEAQ (reference sequence). This CDR3 has 14 residues. CDR3 in amino acids: CASSPSPSTDTQHF. The CDR3 DNA follows: TGTGCCAGCAGCCCTAGCCCTAGCACAGATACGCAGCATTTT.

Points on this clonotype: A much larger clone lies one base from this, so it may be a read error. This chain joins TRBV7-9 and TRBJ2-7; 8 nucleotides agree with TRBD1. CDR1 and CDR2 (germline): SEHNR, FQNEAQ (reference sequence). The CDR3 covers 13 residues. Here the CDR3 reads CATSSGQAYEQYF. CDR3 bases: TGTGCCACCAGCTCGGGACAGGCCTACGAGCAGTACTTC.

As regards this clonotype: The junction shows a germline mismatch at one end, possibly a read error. The chain uses TRBV4-3 and TRBJ2-1, with a possible D match to TRBD1 (6 bases). CDR1 LGHNA and CDR2 YSLEER come from the germline V gene. This CDR3 comprises 16 residues. The CDR3 DNA follows: TGCGCCAGCAGACAAGATACAGGGCTCTCCTACAATGAGCAGTTCTTC. Protein: CASRQDTGLSYNEQFF.

This rearrangement joins TRBV19 to TRBJ2-1, with 10 bases lining up with TRBD2. The CDR3 is 16 amino acids. Per germline, CDR1 LNHDA and CDR2 SQIVND (reference sequence). Germline trimming cut 5 bases from V and 7 bases from J; bases unmatched to any gene: 11. The CDR3 protein is CASSWSPSGSRNEQFF. The CDR3 region has the DNA TGTGCCAGTAGTTGGAGTCCTAGCGGGAGCAGGAATGAGCAGTTCTTC.

A single count supports this clonotype. A read error may account for a junction end that differs from germline. The gene calls are TRBV24-1 and TRBJ2-1; the D is unclear. Germline CDR1 KGHDR, CDR2 SFDVKD. This CDR3 region has 12 residues. The CDR3 nucleotides are TGTGCCACCAGTGATCTATACAATAAGCAGTTCTTC. Translation gives CATSDLYNKQFF.

A word on this clonotype: Since a much larger clone is just one base distant, this may be a read error. The chain links TRBV7-2 to TRBJ2-3, with TRBD2 matching over 10 bases. Looked up from germline, CDR1 is SGHTA and CDR2 is FQGNSA. The CDR3 length is 19 residues. J gave up 4 bases and V 1 base, and 14 bases lay outside the gene matches. The CDR3 is CTSSLGLAGASPHSDTQYF. The CDR3 coding sequence is TGTACCAGCAGCTTAGGTCTAGCGGGAGCCTCACCCCATTCAGATACGCAGTATTTT.

A word on this clonotype: An end of the junction does not agree with germline; a read error may underlie this. This chain connects TRBV6-6 to TRBJ2-1; 9 bases align to TRBD2. The CDR3 covers 15 residues. The germline V gene encodes CDR1 MNHNY and CDR2 SVGAGI (reference sequence). The CDR3 nucleotides are TGTGCCAGCAGTTACCTGGCGGGAGGGCGTGATGAGCGGTTCTTC. Its protein product is CASSYLAGGRDERFF.

This clonotype has only one observation. This may arise from a read error, as a much more abundant clone is one base away. The chain uses TRBV5-6 and TRBJ2-3, with TRBD2 as a possible D gene (6 bases). The CDR3 is made up of 14 amino acids. V was trimmed by 5 bases and J by 6 bases, leaving 16 bases between them. Germline V gene lookup returns CDR1 SGHDT and CDR2 YYEEEE. Written as DNA, the CDR3 is TGTGCCAGCAGTACTGGCGGGGATTTTGATACGCAGTATTTT. Residues: CASSTGGDFDTQYF.

A note on this clonotype: A read error may be the cause here, since a much bigger clone is one base away. The V gene is TRBV29-1, the J gene TRBJ2-7, with D unclear. V shed 5 bases and J shed 4 bases, with 15 bases lying between them. Germline CDR1 reads SQVTM; CDR2 reads ANQGSEA. The CDR3 runs 13 residues. The CDR3 bases are TGCAGCGTTCTTGGCAGGTGTATGTACGAGCAGTACTTC. Encoded protein: CSVLGRCMYEQYF.